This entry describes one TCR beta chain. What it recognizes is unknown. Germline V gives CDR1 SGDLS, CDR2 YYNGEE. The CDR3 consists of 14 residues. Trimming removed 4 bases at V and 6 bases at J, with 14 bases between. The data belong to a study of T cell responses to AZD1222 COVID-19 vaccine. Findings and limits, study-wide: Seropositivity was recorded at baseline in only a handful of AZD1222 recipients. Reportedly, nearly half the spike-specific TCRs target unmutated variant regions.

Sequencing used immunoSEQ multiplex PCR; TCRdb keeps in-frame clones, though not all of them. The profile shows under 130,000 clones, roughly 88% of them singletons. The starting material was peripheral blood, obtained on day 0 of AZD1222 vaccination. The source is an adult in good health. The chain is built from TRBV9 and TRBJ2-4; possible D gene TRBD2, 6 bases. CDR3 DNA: TGTGCCAGCAGCCATGGGGGGTTGGTAAACATTCAGTACTTC. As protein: CASSHGGLVNIQYF.